The sequence of this TCR beta chain was determined in a study of radiation and T cells in renal cell carcinoma. The wider study: Nephrectomy followed 15 Gy stereotactic body radiation by 4 weeks. Findings of the study overall: From baseline, blood top tumor clonotypes peaked at 2 weeks post-radiation. Without pretreatment biopsies, baseline tumor clonotype presence was undetermined.

Data came from immunoSEQ multiplex PCR; TCRdb stores just in-frame clones and leaves some out. The sample has about 95,000 clones; approximately 86% are singletons. Documented time point: baseline pretreatment blood. Documented treatment: 15 Gy SBRT to primary tumor, nephrectomy 4 weeks later. After SBRT, blood was collected at 2 and 4 weeks, plus baseline. About this clone: What it recognizes is unknown.

Germline V gives CDR1 SNHLY, CDR2 FYNNEI. Trimming removed 7 bases from V and 15 bases from J, with 13 bases in between. The CDR3 is 10 residues long. The source is a man aged 50-59 years with renal cell carcinoma. The sequencing here drew on blood, taken from a patient whose treatment included radiotherapy and nephrectomy. The V gene is TRBV2, the J gene TRBJ2-1; no firm D call. CDR3 DNA: TGTGCCAGCATCCGCGGCGGCTGGTTCTTC. Translating it yields CASIRGGWFF.